The source of this TCR beta chain is a study of T cell responses to AZD1222 COVID-19 vaccine. Sequenced by immunoSEQ multiplex PCR; TCRdb stores in-frame clones only, minus some. The sample contains fewer than 140,000 clones, less than 95% of which appear only once. Study-level findings and limits: Only after the peak T cell response were repertoires sampled. Reports say nearly half of spike-specific TCRs go after unmutated variant regions. An increase in Spike-specific TCR breadth and depth was observed after two AZD1222 doses. Vaccine-associated CD4 TCRs ranged over spike, dominating at 160-218 and 743-854.

CDR1 and CDR2 (germline): SGHTA, FQGTGA. V lost 6 bases, J lost 5 bases, and 16 bases lay in between. The CDR3 spans 14 residues. This clone was counted only a few times. Its antigen is still unknown. Material: peripheral blood, obtained 28 days after the second AZD1222 dose. The chain uses TRBV7-3 and TRBJ1-1; possible D gene TRBD1, 5 bases. The receptor's source is an adult who received the AZD1222 COVID-19 vaccine. The CDR3 loop reads CASSTGTEVTEAFF. DNA of the CDR3: TGTGCCAGCAGTACCGGGACGGAGGTAACTGAAGCTTTCTTT.